The T cell receptor beta chain under discussion was sequenced for a study of blood T cell repertoires in COVID-19. In the original workflow: Amplification of reference gene primers was used by the study to estimate nucleated cell counts. TCRdb's table, derived via immunoSEQ multiplex PCR, lists solely in-frame clones and lacks some. The V and J calls and the clone size are those of that table, but D and trimming were determined from the DNA. Of some 180,000 clones in the sample, around 88% are singletons; the top ten hold around a fifth. The CDR3 consists of 17 residues. From germline, CDR1 is MDHEN and CDR2 SYDVKM. V shed 6 bases and J shed 0 bases, with 21 bases lying between them.

The J gene is TRBJ2-7, the V gene TRBV28; D is possibly TRBD2 (6 bases). The clonotype comes from a woman between 65 and 79 years old who had recovered from COVID-19. The specimen sequenced was peripheral blood. The CDR3 coding sequence is TGTGCCAGCAGCCACGTGGCGTGGCGGGACGACTCCTACGAGCAGTACTTC. It is translated as CASSHVAWRDDSYEQYF.